The T cell receptor beta chain described here comes from a study of blood T cell repertoires in COVID-19. Clones were read by immunoSEQ multiplex PCR, and TCRdb kept only the in-frame ones, dropping some. The table lists 300,000 to 400,000 clones, around four fifths of them singletons. V dropped 6 bases and J dropped 6 bases, with 13 bases sitting between them. This CDR3 spans 13 amino acids. Germline CDR1 is MNHEY and CDR2 is SVGAGI. The V and J genes are TRBV6-5 and TRBJ2-3; D might be TRBD1 (6 bases). The sample taken for sequencing was peripheral blood. This TCR derives from a man aged 30 to 39 with active or convalescent COVID-19. For the CDR3, the DNA is TGTGCCAGCAGCGAGAACAGGGAGGATACGCAGTATTTT. Residues: CASSENREDTQYF.